This T cell receptor beta chain was sequenced during a study of shared clonotypes between healthy human individuals. Study as a whole: Researchers assigned three CD4 naive, three CD4 memory, two CD8 naive and one CD8 memory plate to each donor.

The germline gives CDR1 SGHTA, CDR2 FQGNSA. This CDR3 region has 14 residues. The V end was cut by 5 bases, the J end by 0 bases, with 10 bases between. Worth noting for this clone: No antigen is known for it.

Regarding the study as a whole: Having only a few donors restricted how much genetic and exposure-history diversity was captured. Roughly 5% of naive CD4 clonotypes were common to a few donors.

TCRdb's table, derived via immunoSEQ multiplex PCR, lists solely in-frame clones and lacks some. This sample has around 1.4 million clones, with about 98.5% found just once. This clonotype was obtained from a man between 25 and 39 years old in good health. Specimen: naive CD4+ T cells sorted from blood. Subset reported: CD45RA+ positively selected. V gene TRBV7-2 combines with J gene TRBJ1-2, with D uncertain. CDR3 sequence reads: CASSAPGANYGYTF. For the CDR3, the DNA is TGTGCCAGCAGCGCGCCGGGCGCTAACTATGGCTACACCTTC.